The clone carrying this T cell receptor (beta chain) was observed at least ten times. Its cognate antigen is unknown. J was trimmed by 6 bases and V by 7 bases; bases with no gene match: 11. Germline CDR1 reads SGHAT; CDR2 reads FQNNGV. The CDR3 has 14 amino acids. The data derive from a study of T-cell reconstitution after alpha-beta-depleted transplantation in children. Study observations and caveats: After one year, T-cell counts and TCRbeta diversity mostly came from new T cells. Two months or so post-transplant, alpha-beta T cells reportedly derived from several hundred expanded graft clones.

It was with unique molecular identifiers that the TCRbeta library was prepared. TCRdb reprocessed the PCR reads via MiXCR and lists one record per CDR3 protein. The sample consists of some 300,000 distinct CDR3 sequences, roughly a tenth of them appearing once. The TCR comes from a boy in the first two years of life with acute myeloid leukemia, due to receive a stem cell transplant. Sequenced material: PBMCs, taken before TCRalphabeta/CD19-depleted stem cell transplant. The chain is built from TRBV11-2 and TRBJ2-7; TRBD1 matches at 8 bases. The CDR3 loop reads CASNRGVFGVEQYF. The CDR3 nucleotides read TGTGCCAGCAACAGGGGGGTCTTCGGGGTCGAGCAGTACTTC.